The present TCR beta chain was sequenced within a study of T-cell memory formation after mild COVID-19. This clonotype was seen more than once but under ten times. TCRdb processed the 5' RACE reads anew with MiXCR; each CDR3 protein has one entry. The sample has about 400,000 distinct CDR3 sequences, about a sixth seen once; the top ten hold roughly 21%. Per the germline V gene, CDR1 is SEHNR and CDR2 is FQNEAQ (reference sequence). The CDR3 has 15 amino acids. V was pared by 5 bases and J by 1 base, with 14 bases between. The clonotype was recovered from a man between 18 and 35 years old who had mild COVID-19 (a few samples of this study predate the infection). Cell type and time point are not known. The chain uses TRBV7-9 and TRBJ1-1, with D possibly being TRBD1 (5 bases). Sequenced input: PBMCs or a T cell subset sorted from them (not recorded which). CDR3 residues: CASSITGTENTEAFF. The CDR3, as DNA: TGTGCCAGCAGCATAACCGGGACCGAGAACACTGAAGCTTTCTTT.